The T cell receptor (beta chain) under discussion was sequenced for a study of CD8 T cells in ankylosing spondylitis (dated by TCRdb to 2017 to 2019). In the study overall: The study profiled T cell receptor beta repertoires in healthy donors and ankylosing spondylitis patients to find disease-linked TCR variants. In total, the full study cohort was made up of some 110 healthy donors and more than 20 ankylosing spondylitis patients. Peripheral blood was sampled, and synovial fluid was additionally collected from ankylosing spondylitis patients. Summary of the overall study and its limitations: Some of the motif variants had been reported before in the synovial fluid and blood of reactive arthritis patients, a finding that suggests common disease-initiation mechanisms. The disease-linked clones were reported as significantly enriched in matched synovial fluid samples from ankylosing spondylitis patients. A CD8+ phenotype was shown by the disease-linked clones, which were found at relatively low frequencies in peripheral blood. A TCR beta motif made up of several highly homologous amino acid variants appeared to be characteristic of blood from ankylosing spondylitis patients.

This sample was sequenced with an Illumina HiSeq 2500. Quantitative 5'-RACE with molecular barcodes was the method used to prepare the TCR beta libraries. The study's processing was this. A new computational method, built on a probabilistic model of VDJ rearrangement, was used to identify disease-linked TCR variants. TCRdb cleaned the public reads at Q25 with fastp, built clones with MiXCR and kept in-frame beta chains. Under each unique CDR3 protein, matching rows form one entry showing the most common genes and DNA. TCRdb, rather than the study authors, made the V and J calls. In this sample the table shows 100,000 to 150,000 distinct CDR3 sequences, about a tenth of which occur a single time. Approximately 3.5% of the sample lies in the top ten. Spanning cysteine to phenylalanine, the CDR3 consists of 16 amino acids. The retained sequence is limited to the CDR3, 48 bases, with the frame set at the first base. V is pruned by 3 bases and J by 5 bases, leaving 5 bases of the junction without a gene match. CDR1 and CDR2 are drawn from the germline V gene: MNHEY, SVGAGI.

This clonotype was detected ten times or more. Its specific antigen is unknown. No qualities accompany the bases; no much larger clone lies one base away. This TCR was recovered from a male donor with ankylosing spondylitis or in good health (not recorded which). The V gene is TRBV6-5 and the J gene is TRBJ2-3; TRBD2 aligns with 13 central bases. What was sequenced was blood, either unsorted or a sorted T cell fraction (not recorded which). The encoded CDR3 is CASSYRTSGSGDTQYF. The sequence in DNA is TGTGCCAGCAGTTATCGGACTAGCGGGAGTGGAGATACGCAGTATTTT.